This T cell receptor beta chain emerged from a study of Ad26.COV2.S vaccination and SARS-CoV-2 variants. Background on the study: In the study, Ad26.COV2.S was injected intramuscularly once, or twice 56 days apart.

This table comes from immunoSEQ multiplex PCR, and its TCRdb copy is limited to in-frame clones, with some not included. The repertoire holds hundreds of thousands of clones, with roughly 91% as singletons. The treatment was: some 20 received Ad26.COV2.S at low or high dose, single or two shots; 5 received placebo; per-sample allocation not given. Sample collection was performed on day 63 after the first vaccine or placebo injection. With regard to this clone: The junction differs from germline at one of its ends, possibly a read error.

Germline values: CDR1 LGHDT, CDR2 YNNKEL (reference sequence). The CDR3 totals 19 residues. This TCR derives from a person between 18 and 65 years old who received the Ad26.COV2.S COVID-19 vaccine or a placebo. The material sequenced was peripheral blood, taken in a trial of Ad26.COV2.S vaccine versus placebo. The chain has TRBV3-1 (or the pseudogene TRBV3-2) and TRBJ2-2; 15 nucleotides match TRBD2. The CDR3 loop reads CASSRTSGGANSKTGELFF. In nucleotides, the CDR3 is TGTGCCAGCAGTCGGACTAGCGGGGGGGCCAATTCGAAAACCGGGGAGCTGTTTTTT.